This T cell receptor (beta chain) was identified during a study of T cells in Graves' hyperthyroidism and ophthalmopathy. Study-wide context: Peripheral blood collection took place at initial diagnosis, before any treatment. The study's findings and limits: Ophthalmopathy stood apart from stable hyperthyroidism in a 13 V-J model.

For Graves' hyperthyroidism to be stable, ophthalmopathy could not progress within 18 months. Clinical symptoms, serum thyroxine and TRAb, thyroid ultrasound and orbital computed tomography were used for the diagnoses. This clonotype occurred a few times. The antigen remains unidentified. Amplification of TCR beta CDR3 regions used RNA as the template. The primer set for the first-round RT-PCR of the TCR CDR3 was HTBI. TCRdb processed the multiplex PCR reads anew with MiXCR; each CDR3 protein has one entry. The profile shows hundreds of thousands of distinct CDR3 sequences, around 13% of them singletons. Trimming stripped 5 bases from V and 10 bases from J, with 18 bases between. The CDR3 totals 15 residues.

The TCR comes from a woman between 18 and 29 years old with Graves' hyperthyroidism. This chain uses TRBV12-3 or TRBV12-4 with TRBJ1-6, with D tentatively TRBD1 (5 bases). The sample was blood. For the CDR3, the DNA is TGTGCCAGCAGTCCAAGCCGGGGGATTGGATCACCCCTCCACTTT. Translated: CASSPSRGIGSPLHF.